This T cell receptor beta chain originates from a study of OX40 agonist ivuxolimab in advanced cancers. For the study at large: Melanoma, hepatocellular carcinoma, head and neck or renal cell cancer occurred in dose-escalation patients. Study-wide points: Partial responders at 0.1-3.0 mg/kg showed near-lowest clonal expansion.

Details on this clone: Its antigen is unknown.

This CDR3 is 16 amino acids long. V shed 6 bases and J shed 2 bases, with 17 bases lying between them. Germline values: CDR1 MNHEY, CDR2 SMNVEV (reference sequence). TCRdb keeps only in-frame clones here, not all; method: immunoSEQ multiplex PCR. This table holds around 56,000 clones, 70% to 85% found once. The specimen was CD4+ or CD8+ T cells sorted from blood, collected in a trial of the OX40 agonist ivuxolimab. The chain is built from TRBV27 and TRBJ1-3; D remains unclear. The TCR was taken from an adult with an advanced solid tumor such as melanoma, head and neck, liver or kidney cancer. DNA for the CDR3: TGTGCCAGCAGCTGGACGGGCGTATTCCCTGGAAACACCATATATTTT. This gives the protein CASSWTGVFPGNTIYF.